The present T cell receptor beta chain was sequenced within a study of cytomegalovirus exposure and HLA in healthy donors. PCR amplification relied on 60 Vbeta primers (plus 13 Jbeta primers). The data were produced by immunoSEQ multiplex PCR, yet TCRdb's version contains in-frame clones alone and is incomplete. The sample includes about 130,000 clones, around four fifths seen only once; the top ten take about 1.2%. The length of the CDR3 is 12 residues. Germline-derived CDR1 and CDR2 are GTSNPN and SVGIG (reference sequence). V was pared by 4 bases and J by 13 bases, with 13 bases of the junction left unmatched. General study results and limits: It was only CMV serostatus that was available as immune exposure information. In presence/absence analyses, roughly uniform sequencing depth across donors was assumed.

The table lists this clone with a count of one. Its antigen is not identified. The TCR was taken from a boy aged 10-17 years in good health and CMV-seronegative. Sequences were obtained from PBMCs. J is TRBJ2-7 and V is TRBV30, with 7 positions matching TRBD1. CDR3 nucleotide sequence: TGTGCCTGGACCGTCACAGGGGCTTCTACCTACTTC. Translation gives CAWTVTGASTYF.